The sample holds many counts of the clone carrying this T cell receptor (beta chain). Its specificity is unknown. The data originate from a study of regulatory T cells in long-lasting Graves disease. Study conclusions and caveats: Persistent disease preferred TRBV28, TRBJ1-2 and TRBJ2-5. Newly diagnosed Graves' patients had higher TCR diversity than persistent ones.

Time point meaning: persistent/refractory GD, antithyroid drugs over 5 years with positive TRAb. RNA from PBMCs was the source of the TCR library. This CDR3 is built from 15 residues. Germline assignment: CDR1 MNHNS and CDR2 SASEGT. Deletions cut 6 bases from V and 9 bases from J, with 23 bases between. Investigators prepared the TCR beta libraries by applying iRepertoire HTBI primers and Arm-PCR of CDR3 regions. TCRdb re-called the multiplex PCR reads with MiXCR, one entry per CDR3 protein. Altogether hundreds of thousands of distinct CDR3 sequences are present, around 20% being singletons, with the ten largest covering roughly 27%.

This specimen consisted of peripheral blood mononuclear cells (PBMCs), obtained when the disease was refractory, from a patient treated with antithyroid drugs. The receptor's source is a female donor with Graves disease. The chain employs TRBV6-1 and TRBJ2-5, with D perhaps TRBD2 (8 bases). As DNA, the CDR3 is TGTGCCAGCAGCCTACGGGGGGGCCAGGGGGTGGCCCAGTACTTC. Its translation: CASSLRGGQGVAQYF.